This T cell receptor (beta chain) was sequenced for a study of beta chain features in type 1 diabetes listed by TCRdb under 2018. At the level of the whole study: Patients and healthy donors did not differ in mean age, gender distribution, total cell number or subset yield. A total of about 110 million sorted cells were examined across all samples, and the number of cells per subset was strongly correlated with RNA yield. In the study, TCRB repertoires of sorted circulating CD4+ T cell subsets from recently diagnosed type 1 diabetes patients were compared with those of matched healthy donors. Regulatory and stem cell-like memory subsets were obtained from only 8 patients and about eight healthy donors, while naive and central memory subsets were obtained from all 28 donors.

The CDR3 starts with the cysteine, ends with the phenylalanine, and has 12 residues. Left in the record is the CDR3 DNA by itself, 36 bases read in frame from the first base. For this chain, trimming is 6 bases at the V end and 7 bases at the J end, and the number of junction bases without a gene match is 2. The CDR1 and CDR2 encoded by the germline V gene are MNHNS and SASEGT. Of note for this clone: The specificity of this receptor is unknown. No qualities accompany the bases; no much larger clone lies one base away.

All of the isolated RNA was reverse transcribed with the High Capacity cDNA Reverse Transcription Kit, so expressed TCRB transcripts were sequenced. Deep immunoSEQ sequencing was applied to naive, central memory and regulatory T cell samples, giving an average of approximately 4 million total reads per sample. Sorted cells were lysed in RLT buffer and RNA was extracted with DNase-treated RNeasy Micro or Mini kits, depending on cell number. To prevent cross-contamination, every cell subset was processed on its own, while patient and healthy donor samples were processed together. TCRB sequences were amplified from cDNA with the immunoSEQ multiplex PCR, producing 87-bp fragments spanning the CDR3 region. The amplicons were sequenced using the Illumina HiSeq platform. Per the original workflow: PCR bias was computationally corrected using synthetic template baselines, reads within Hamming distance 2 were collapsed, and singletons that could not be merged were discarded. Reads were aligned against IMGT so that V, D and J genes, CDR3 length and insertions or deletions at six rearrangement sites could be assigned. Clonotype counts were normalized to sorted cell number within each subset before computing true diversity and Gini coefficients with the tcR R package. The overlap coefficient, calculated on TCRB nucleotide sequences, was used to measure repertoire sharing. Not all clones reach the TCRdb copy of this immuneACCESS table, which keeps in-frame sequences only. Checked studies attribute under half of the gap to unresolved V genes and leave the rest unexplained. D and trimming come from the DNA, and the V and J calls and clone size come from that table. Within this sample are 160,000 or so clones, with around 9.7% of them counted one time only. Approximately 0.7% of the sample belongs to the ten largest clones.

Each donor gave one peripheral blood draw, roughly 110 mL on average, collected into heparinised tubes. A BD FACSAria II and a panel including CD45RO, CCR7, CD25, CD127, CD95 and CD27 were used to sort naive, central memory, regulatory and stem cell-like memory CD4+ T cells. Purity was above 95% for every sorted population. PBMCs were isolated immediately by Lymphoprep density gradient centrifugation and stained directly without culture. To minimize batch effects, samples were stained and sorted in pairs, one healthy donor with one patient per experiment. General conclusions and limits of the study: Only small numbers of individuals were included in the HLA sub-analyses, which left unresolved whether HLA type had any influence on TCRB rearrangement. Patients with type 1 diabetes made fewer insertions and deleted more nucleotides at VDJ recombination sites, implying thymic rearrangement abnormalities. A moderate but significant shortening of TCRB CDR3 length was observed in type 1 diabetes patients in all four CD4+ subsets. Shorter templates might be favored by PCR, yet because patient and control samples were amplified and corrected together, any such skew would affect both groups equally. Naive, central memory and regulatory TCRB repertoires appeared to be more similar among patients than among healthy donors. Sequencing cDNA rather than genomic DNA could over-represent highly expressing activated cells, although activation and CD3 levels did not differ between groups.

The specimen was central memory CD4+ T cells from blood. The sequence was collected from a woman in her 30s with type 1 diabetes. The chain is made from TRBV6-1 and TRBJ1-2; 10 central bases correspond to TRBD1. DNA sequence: TGTGCCAGCAGGGGGACAGGGGTTGGCTACACCTTC. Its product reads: CASRGTGVGYTF.